Presented here are 15 T cell receptor beta chains from one specimen sequenced in a study of blood T cells in healthy people across ages. PCR was performed a second time for roughly 7 to 12 cycles using a sample-barcoded 5' primer and a J-beta primer mix. Each CDR3 protein is one row after TCRdb ran MiXCR on the 5' RACE reads. The table lists about 1.7 million distinct CDR3 sequences, about 30% of them singletons, with over 7% in the top ten. The sequencing input was blood. These receptors all stem from a woman aged 25 to 39 in good health.

For the CDR3, the DNA is TGTGCCAGCAGGTCCCAACTAGCGGGGGGAACAGATACGCAGTATTTT. Protein: CASRSQLAGGTDTQYF. The J gene is TRBJ2-3, the V gene TRBV28; TRBD2 aligns across 12 bases. This CDR3 comprises 16 residues. Germline assignment: CDR1 MDHEN and CDR2 SYDVKM. V gave up 6 bases and J gave up 3 bases; unmatched junction bases: 7.

V and J are TRBV7-2 and TRBJ2-6; D uncertain. Trimming shortened V by 3 bases and J by 4 bases, and 10 bases separated the two germline ends. This CDR3 is built from 15 residues. Germline V gene data show CDR1 as SGHTA and CDR2 as FQGNSA. The DNA for the CDR3 is TGTGCCAGCAGCTTCGGACCTCCAGGGGCCAACGTCCTGACTTTC. Amino acids: CASSFGPPGANVLTF.

The CDR3 region has the DNA TGTGCCAGCAGTGTCCCGACCCGGGGGGAGTACTTC. This encodes CASSVPTRGEYF. The chain joins TRBV28 to TRBJ2-4, with 7 bases aligning to TRBD2. The V gene end was trimmed by 5 bases and the J gene end by 14 bases; junction bases not matched to a gene: 9. The CDR3 has 12 amino acids. The germline V gene encodes CDR1 MDHEN and CDR2 SYDVKM.

This clonotype was counted only a few times. This chain uses TRBV7-2 with TRBJ2-7, with 8 bases matching TRBD2. V lost 5 bases to trimming and J lost 5 bases; unmatched junction nucleotides: 8. CDR1 is SGHTA, CDR2 FQGNSA, per germline. This CDR3 has 14 amino acids. CDR3: CASSPPGLGNEQYF. The CDR3 DNA follows: TGTGCCAGCAGCCCGCCGGGACTAGGAAACGAGCAGTACTTC.

This clonotype was counted between two and nine times. This rearrangement joins TRBV29-1 to TRBJ2-5; weak D call: TRBD1 (6 bases). The CDR3 spans 14 residues. CDR1 and CDR2 from the germline V gene are SQVTM and ANQGSEA. V was pared by 1 base and J by 5 bases, with 14 bases between. Written as DNA, the CDR3 is TGCAGCGTTGAAGTCCGCAGGGGATCGGAGACCCAGTACTTC. This sequence encodes CSVEVRRGSETQYF.

Concerning this clonotype: The junction differs from germline at one of its ends, possibly a read error. The rearrangement uses TRBV18 and TRBJ2-7, with unresolved D. The CDR3 is 11 amino acids. Germline lookup yields CDR1 KGHSH and CDR2 LQKENI. The CDR3 loop is CTSSSSYEQYF. The CDR3, as DNA: TGTACCAGCTCCTCCTCCTACGAGCAGTACTTC.

V gene TRBV11-2 combines with J gene TRBJ2-7; 7 positions agree with TRBD2. Germline assignment: CDR1 SGHAT and CDR2 FQNNGV. CDR3 length: 17 residues. The junction had 19 bases not matched to a gene; V was cut back by 5 bases and J by 6 bases. CDR3 residues: CASSNWERGVVVGEQYF. The CDR3, as DNA: TGTGCCAGCAGCAATTGGGAACGGGGGGTGGTAGTTGGCGAGCAGTACTTC.

The chain uses TRBV7-2 and TRBJ2-2; 7 bases fit TRBD2. Germline V CDR1 and CDR2: SGHTA, FQGNSA. The CDR3 consists of 14 residues. The V segment lost 4 bases and the J segment 7 bases; nucleotides outside the gene matches: 6. In nucleotides, the CDR3 is TGTGCCAGCAGCTCGGGACTACAAAACGGGGAGCTGTTTTTT. As protein: CASSSGLQNGELFF.

This clonotype was counted only a few times. The chain has TRBV20-1 and TRBJ2-1, with D hard to call. This CDR3 has 12 amino acids. Trimming pared 6 bases from V and 7 bases from J, leaving 13 bases between. Germline loops: CDR1 DFQATT, CDR2 SNEGSKA (reference sequence). Here the CDR3 reads CSADPSANEQFF. CDR3 sequence (DNA): TGCAGTGCGGACCCCAGCGCTAATGAGCAGTTCTTC.

There are many counts of this clonotype. At one of its ends the junction is not consistent with the germline gene, which may arise from a read error. The V call is TRBV12-3 or TRBV12-4, the J call TRBJ2-3; TRBD2 agrees at 8 bases. The CDR3 covers 16 residues. The CDR3 nucleotides read TGTGCCAGCAGCTTAGCGGCTAGCGGGAGCACAGATACGCAGTATTTT. Translation: CASSLAASGSTDTQYF.

This clonotype has a count of ten or more. The V call is TRBV29-1, the J call TRBJ1-2; the match to TRBD1 covers 8 bases. Per the germline V gene, CDR1 is SQVTM and CDR2 is ANQGSEA. This CDR3 region has 12 residues. Unmatched junction bases numbered 1, after V lost 7 bases and J lost 0 bases. The CDR3 sequence: CSGTGTNYGYTF. CDR3 DNA sequence: TGCAGCGGGACAGGGACTAACTATGGCTACACCTTC. Full variable domain (rest looked up from reference TRBV29-1 and TRBJ1-2): SAVISQKPSRDICQRGTSLTIQCQVDSQVTMMFWYRQQPGQSLTLIATANQGSEATYESGFVIDKFPISRPNLTFSTLTVSNMSPEDSSIYLCSGTGTNYGYTFGSGTRLTVV.

Worth noting for this clonotype: Compared with germline, one end of the junction differs, possibly owing to a read error. The rearrangement joins TRBV13 to TRBJ2-6, with a tentative D call TRBD1 (5 bases). Germline-derived CDR1 and CDR2 are PRHDT and FYEKMQ (reference sequence). The CDR3 totals 15 residues. The CDR3: CASSRTVSGANVPTF. CDR3 sequence (DNA): TGTGCCAGCAGCCGGACCGTCTCTGGGGCCAACGTCCCGACTTTC.

Concerning this clonotype: Its ends do not fully match the called genes, so a read error is possible. The chain combines TRBV7-2 with TRBJ2-1; D may be TRBD1 (5 bases). The CDR3 is 14 amino acids. Germline CDR1 is SGHTA and CDR2 is FQGNSA. The CDR3 bases are TGTGCCAGCAGCTTAGGTCAGGGAAAGAATGAGCGGTTCTTC. It encodes CASSLGQGKNERFF. Using reference TRBV7-2 and TRBJ2-1 for the parts outside the CDR3, the full variable domain is GAGVSQSPSNKVTEKGKDVELRCDPISGHTALYWYRQSLGQGLEFLIYFQGNSAPDKSGLPSDRFSAERTGGSVSTLTIQRTQQEDSAVYLCASSLGQGKNERFFGPGTRLTVL.

This clonotype was seen more than once but under ten times. The CDR3 DNA reads TGTGCCAGCAGCGCGACTGGGGGGCGGGACAATGAGCAGTTCTTC. As protein: CASSATGGRDNEQFF. The chain links TRBV9 to TRBJ2-1; D tentatively reads TRBD1 or TRBD2 (6 bases each). The germline V gene has CDR1 SGDLS and CDR2 YYNGEE. This CDR3 comprises 15 residues. Trimming removed 3 bases from V and 5 bases from J, with 15 bases in between.

This clonotype occurred many times. The V gene is TRBV6-6, the J gene TRBJ2-1, with D perhaps TRBD1 (5 bases). The CDR3 is made up of 15 amino acids. CDR1 is MNHNY and CDR2 is SVGAGI in the germline V gene (reference sequence). Trimming removed 6 bases from V and 1 base from J, with 13 bases in between. The CDR3 is CASSQPQGSYNEQFF. CDR3 coding DNA: TGTGCCAGCAGCCAACCCCAGGGATCCTACAATGAGCAGTTCTTC.